The entry that follows covers one TCR beta chain sequence. The data originate from a study of blood T cell repertoires in COVID-19. The CDR3 extends over 14 amino acids. Germline CDR1 reads PRHDT; CDR2 reads FYEKMQ (reference sequence). V shed 6 bases, J shed 5 bases, and the junction held 9 bases outside the gene matches. Using immunoSEQ multiplex PCR, the repertoire was profiled, and TCRdb retains in-frame clones only, with some absent. The table includes about 230,000 clones, about 79% detected once. The sample comprised peripheral blood. This chain uses TRBV13 with TRBJ1-1, with 7 nucleotides matching TRBD1. The sequence derives from a man between 35 and 55 years old who had recovered from COVID-19. CDR3 DNA sequence: TGTGCCAGCAGGCCCCGGACAGGTTTGACTGAAGCTTTCTTT. This sequence encodes CASRPRTGLTEAFF.